These T cell receptor beta chains were read from a single sample in a study of blood T cell repertoires in COVID-19. Some clones are missing from TCRdb's copy, which holds only in-frame ones; the method was immunoSEQ multiplex PCR. The table records approximately 300,000 clones, over 75% of them present only once. The sequencing input was peripheral blood. Source of these receptors: a young woman with COVID-19, enrolled during active disease. Both conserved end residues are part of each CDR3. The D gene is left open where the match is weak. A clone size is listed for some rows: how often the clone was seen (once, few, many), or a class if it is expanded.

v_call	d_call	cdr3_length	j_call	clone_size	cdr3_nt	cdr3_aa
TRBV4-2	NA	14	TRBJ2-1	NA	TGTGCCAGCAGCCAAGATCAAGGAGCGTTTGAGCAGTTCTTC	CASSQDQGAFEQFF
TRBV4-1	TRBD2	15	TRBJ2-7	NA	TGCGCCAGCAGCCAAGGGCCTAGCGGGAGCTACGAGCAGTACTTC	CASSQGPSGSYEQYF
TRBV5-6	NA	16	TRBJ2-3	NA	TGTGCCAGCAGCTTGGTGGTAGCGGCTAGCACAGATACGCAGTATTTT	CASSLVVAASTDTQYF
TRBV9	NA	14	TRBJ1-6	NA	TGTGCCAGCAGCGCTCGGGGGTCCCAGTCACCCCTCCACTTT	CASSARGSQSPLHF
TRBV7-3	NA	13	TRBJ1-3	NA	TGTGCCAGCAGCCAAATAGTCGGAAACACCATATATTTT	CASSQIVGNTIYF
TRBV30	TRBD1	13	TRBJ1-6	NA	TGTGCCTGGATTACGGACAGGGCAGGGCCCCTCCACTTT	CAWITDRAGPLHF
TRBV2	NA	12	TRBJ2-7	NA	TGTGCCAGCAGAGAGGGATCCTACGAGCAGTACTTC	CASREGSYEQYF
TRBV12-5	NA	13	TRBJ1-2	NA	TGTGCTAGTGGACAGGGATCCTGGTATGGCTACACCTTC	CASGQGSWYGYTF
TRBV24-1	TRBD2	17	TRBJ2-3	NA	TGTGCCACCAGTGATTCCAGACTAGCGGGAAGCACAGATACGCAGTATTTT	CATSDSRLAGSTDTQYF
TRBV28	NA	16	TRBJ1-5	once	TGTGCCAGCAGACAACAGGGACCCCATAGCAATCAGCCCCAGCATTTT	CASRQQGPHSNQPQHF
TRBV30	NA	17	TRBJ2-1	NA	TGTGCCTGGAGAGACCGCGGTTCCAGGGGCTCCTACAATGAGCAGTTCTTC	CAWRDRGSRGSYNEQFF
TRBV7-8	NA	15	TRBJ2-2	NA	TGTGCCAGCAGCCCGGGGCAGGGGTCGACCGGGGAGCTGTTTTTT	CASSPGQGSTGELFF
TRBV9	TRBD2	14	TRBJ2-1	NA	TGTGCCAGCAGCGTAGCGGTAGCGGGAGATGAGCAGTTCTTC	CASSVAVAGDEQFF
TRBV30	TRBD2	16	TRBJ2-1	NA	TGTGCCTGGAGTCGGGCGGGAGCCACAACCTACAATGAGCAGTTCTTC	CAWSRAGATTYNEQFF
TRBV6-5	NA	13	TRBJ1-1	NA	TGTGCCAGCAAAGCAGGGACTAGTACTGAAGCTTTCTTT	CASKAGTSTEAFF
TRBV4-1	NA	15	TRBJ2-2	once	TGCGCCAGCAACCCCTCCCAGGGTAACACCGGGGAGCTGTTTTTT	CASNPSQGNTGELFF
TRBV19	NA	12	TRBJ2-3	NA	TGTGCCAGTAGTATACAGGGAGATACGCAGTATTTT	CASSIQGDTQYF
TRBV6-5	NA	15	TRBJ1-3	NA	TGTGCCAGCGGGGAGTTAGACCGCTCTGGAAACACCATATATTTT	CASGELDRSGNTIYF
TRBV9	TRBD2	17	TRBJ2-1	NA	TGTGCCAGCAGCGTAGGACCTAGCGGAGGTGCCTACAATGAGCAGTTCTTC	CASSVGPSGGAYNEQFF
TRBV7-2	NA	17	TRBJ1-1	NA	TGTGCCAGCAGAAGGGCCCCAGGGTTCACTTCGAACACTGAAGCTTTCTTT	CASRRAPGFTSNTEAFF
TRBV6-2/TRBV6-3	NA	17	TRBJ2-1	NA	TGTGCCAGCAGCCCTGCCGAACGGGTCCTCCCCTACAATGAGCAGTTCTTC	CASSPAERVLPYNEQFF
TRBV5-6	NA	15	TRBJ2-2	NA	TGTGCCAGCAGGAAAACCGGGACACTCACCGGGGAGCTGTTTTTT	CASRKTGTLTGELFF
TRBV20-1	NA	11	TRBJ1-2	NA	TGCAGTGCCGGGGCTAACTATGGCTACACCTTC	CSAGANYGYTF
TRBV28	NA	15	TRBJ1-6	NA	TGTGCCAGCAGTTTACCCGGGATTGAGGCTTCACCCCTCCACTTT	CASSLPGIEASPLHF
TRBV28	NA	13	TRBJ2-7	NA	TGTGCCAGCAGTTTATTGGACACCTACGAGCAGTACTTC	CASSLLDTYEQYF
TRBV10-3	NA	12	TRBJ2-3	NA	TGTGCCATCAGTGAACAGACAGATACGCAGTATTTT	CAISEQTDTQYF
TRBV5-1	TRBD1	15	TRBJ2-2	NA	TGCGCCAGCAGCTCCGGGACAGGGGGCACCGGGGAGCTGTTTTTT	CASSSGTGGTGELFF
TRBV10-3	NA	16	TRBJ1-6	once	TGTGCCATCAGTGACCCTAGGGTAGCGGGGAATTCACCCCTCCACTTT	CAISDPRVAGNSPLHF
TRBV11-2	TRBD1	15	TRBJ2-2	NA	TGTGCCAGCAGCGAGGGACAGGCGAACACCGGGGAGCTGTTTTTT	CASSEGQANTGELFF
TRBV11-2	NA	13	TRBJ2-1	NA	TGTGCCAGCAGCAGGGACATTCTGAATGAGCAGTTCTTC	CASSRDILNEQFF
TRBV30	NA	13	TRBJ2-2	NA	TGTGCCTGGAGTGGGCAGGGGATCGGGGAGCTGTTTTTT	CAWSGQGIGELFF
TRBV5-4	NA	15	TRBJ2-5	NA	TGTGCCAGCAGGAGCGCGGGACAGAGCCAAGAGACCCAGTACTTC	CASRSAGQSQETQYF
TRBV14	NA	15	TRBJ1-1	NA	TGTGCCAGCAGCCTCTGGGGGGGGATCGGCAGGGGAGCTTTCTTT	CASSLWGGIGRGAFF
TRBV5-1	NA	14	TRBJ1-3	once	TGCGCCAGCAGCTTGGCAGGGAGGGGAAACACCATATATTTT	CASSLAGRGNTIYF
TRBV9	TRBD1	16	TRBJ2-2	NA	TGTGCCAGCAGCCCTAGGACAGGGGCGAACACCGGGGAGCTGTTTTTT	CASSPRTGANTGELFF
TRBV28	NA	12	TRBJ1-5	NA	TGTGCCAGCAGTTTACGCGATCAGCCCCAGCATTTT	CASSLRDQPQHF
TRBV18	TRBD2	15	TRBJ2-1	NA	TGTGCCAGCTCACCGGGACTAGCGGGCCCCAATGAGCAGTTCTTC	CASSPGLAGPNEQFF